Listed here are 19 T cell receptor beta chains from one sample, sequenced in a study of control samples from healthy donors and cancer patients. Assay: immunoSEQ multiplex PCR; the TCRdb copy retains only in-frame clones and omits some. Seen here are 120,000 to 150,000 clones, 92% observed once, and the top ten hold roughly 12%. Sequenced material: blood. The receptors were gathered from a man younger than 45 in good health.

The table lists this clone with a count of one. This chain uses TRBV28 with TRBJ2-7, with D possibly matching TRBD1 (5 bases). The CDR3 runs 13 residues. Germline CDR1 MDHEN, CDR2 SYDVKM. V was shortened by 5 bases and J by 3 bases, with 11 bases between the two germline ends. Here the CDR3 DNA reads TGTGCCAGCAGTCCCCAGGGTCTCTACGAGCAGTACTTC. Its translation: CASSPQGLYEQYF.

V usage is TRBV27 and J usage is TRBJ1-2; maybe TRBD1 (5 bases). Trimming stripped 3 bases from V and 3 bases from J, with 11 bases between. The germline V gene has CDR1 MNHEY and CDR2 SMNVEV (reference sequence). The CDR3 covers 14 residues. CDR3 DNA sequence: TGTGCCAGCAGTTTGCAGGGTTCGGACTATGGCTACACCTTC. This translates into CASSLQGSDYGYTF.

The genes are TRBV10-2 and TRBJ1-2; no definite D call. Germline loops: CDR1 WSHSY, CDR2 SAAADI. Trimming shortened V by 3 bases and J by 5 bases, and 4 bases separated the two germline ends. CDR3 length equals 11 residues. The DNA of the CDR3 is TGCGCCAGCAGTGATCATTATGGCTACACCTTC. This encodes CASSDHYGYTF.

The chain links TRBV19 to TRBJ1-6, with D maybe TRBD1 (5 bases). The V gene's germline CDR1 is LNHDA and CDR2 SQIVND (reference sequence). CDR3 length: 14 residues. Trimming stripped 7 bases from V and 9 bases from J, with 16 bases between. The CDR3 coding sequence is TGTGCCAGTAACGGAGGGGCTTTTATTTCACCCCTCCACTTT. This translates into CASNGGAFISPLHF.

The J gene is TRBJ1-2, the V gene TRBV2; 7 positions match TRBD1. Germline V gene sequence: CDR1 SNHLY, CDR2 FYNNEI. V dropped 3 bases and J dropped 5; count of bases not matched to a gene: 6. This CDR3 spans 14 amino acids. The chain's CDR3 is CASSDSRQGYGYTF. The CDR3 region has the DNA TGTGCCAGCAGTGATTCCAGACAGGGATATGGCTACACCTTC.

This clone was picked up a small number of times. The V call is TRBV6-5, the J call TRBJ2-2; D is uncertain. This CDR3 region has 15 residues. Germline V gene lookup returns CDR1 MNHEY and CDR2 SVGAGI. The germline V and J ends were trimmed by 6 bases and 0 bases, with 11 bases remaining between them. The CDR3 loop reads CASRHRLTNTGELFF. In DNA form, the CDR3 reads TGTGCCAGCAGACACAGATTAACGAACACCGGGGAGCTGTTTTTT.

The chain carries TRBV6-4 and TRBJ2-1; the D is unclear. Germline V CDR1 and CDR2: MRHNA, SNTAGT. The CDR3 runs 16 residues. Trimming shortened V by 6 bases and J by 3 bases, and 18 bases separated the two germline ends. In DNA form, the CDR3 reads TGTGCCAGCAGCCCGGTTAGGGTGGCCGACTACAATGAGCAGTTCTTC. The encoded protein is CASSPVRVADYNEQFF.

This chain links TRBV4-1 with TRBJ2-5; D may correspond to TRBD1 or TRBD2 (6 bases each). CDR3 length: 17 residues. V was pared by 2 bases and J by 6 bases, with 22 bases between. In germline, CDR1 is MGHRA, CDR2 YSYEKL. CDR3 DNA: TGCGCCAGCAGCCAAACCACCGGGGGCGAGCTTAGAAAGACCCAGTACTTC. This encodes CASSQTTGGELRKTQYF.

The chain links TRBV7-6 to TRBJ1-4; 8 nucleotides align to TRBD1. In germline, CDR1 is SGHVS, CDR2 FNYEAQ. The CDR3 runs to 16 residues. V trimming: 2 bases; J trimming: 5 bases; junction bases outside the gene matches: 7. CDR3 sequence (DNA): TGTGCCAGCAGCTTAAGCCCAGGGGGCGCGAATGAAAAACTGTTTTTT. This sequence encodes CASSLSPGGANEKLFF.

The CDR3 DNA follows: TGTGCCAGCAGTGAAACTAGCGGGGGCGCGAACACCGGGGAGCTGTTTTTT. It codes for CASSETSGGANTGELFF. This chain joins TRBV6-1 and TRBJ2-2; TRBD2 matches 11 bases. The CDR3 covers 17 residues. Germline-derived CDR1 and CDR2 are MNHNS and SASEGT. V trimming: 2 bases; J trimming: 0 bases; junction bases outside the gene matches: 2.

This clone was counted once. V and J are TRBV2 and TRBJ2-3, with a possible D match to TRBD2 (6 bases). Per germline, CDR1 SNHLY and CDR2 FYNNEI. There are 15 residues in the CDR3. V was pared by 2 bases and J by 1 base, with 10 bases between. CDR3 DNA: TGTGCCAGCAGTGAACTGACTAGACGCACAGATACGCAGTATTTT. It yields the protein CASSELTRRTDTQYF.

The rearrangement links TRBV7-2 to TRBJ1-5, with 7 bases aligning to TRBD1. This CDR3 is built from 17 residues. Losses at the gene ends were 5 bases for V and 4 bases for J; bases not matched to a gene: 14. Germline values: CDR1 SGHTA, CDR2 FQGNSA. CDR3 region: CASSPDRTGSSNQPQHF. Written as DNA, the CDR3 is TGTGCCAGCAGCCCCGATCGGACAGGATCGTCAAATCAGCCCCAGCATTTT.

The chain links TRBV7-2 to TRBJ2-3, with 8 bases that match TRBD2. The CDR3 is 18 residues long. V dropped 4 bases and J dropped 4; count of bases not matched to a gene: 16. Germline CDR1 SGHTA, CDR2 FQGNSA. The CDR3 DNA sequence: TGTGCCAGCAGCTCCCGCTCGTCGATAGCGGGAATGTCAGATACGCAGTATTTT. Translation gives CASSSRSSIAGMSDTQYF. The entire variable domain, with the rest obtained from reference TRBV7-2 and TRBJ2-3, is as follows: GAGVSQSPSNKVTEKGKDVELRCDPISGHTALYWYRQSLGQGLEFLIYFQGNSAPDKSGLPSDRFSAERTGGSVSTLTIQRTQQEDSAVYLCASSSRSSIAGMSDTQYFGPGTRLTVL.

The rearrangement joins TRBV6-2 or TRBV6-3 to TRBJ1-1; unclear D gene. Germline CDR1 and CDR2: MNHEY and SVGEGT. There are 14 residues in the CDR3. Between the trimmed V and J ends, which lost 2 bases and 1 base, there was a span of 8 bases. Written as DNA, the CDR3 is TGTGCCAGCAGTTACCTGGCAGGGAACACTGAAGCTTTCTTT. It translates to CASSYLAGNTEAFF.

The chain uses TRBV5-4 and TRBJ2-7, with 7 nucleotides matching TRBD1. The V and J ends lost 4 bases and 7 bases, in that order; junction bases with no gene match: 8. The CDR3 sequence is 13 residues long. Germline V gene lookup returns CDR1 SGHNT and CDR2 YYREEE (reference sequence). The CDR3 DNA sequence: TGTGCCAGCAGCCGACAGGGATCCGGGGAGCAGTACTTC. This codes for CASSRQGSGEQYF.

V is TRBV11-2 and J is TRBJ2-6; 9 nucleotides align to TRBD2. V trimming: 5 bases; J trimming: 4 bases; junction bases outside the gene matches: 12. The CDR3 totals 18 residues. Germline CDR1 SGHAT, CDR2 FQNNGV. In nucleotides, the CDR3 is TGTGCCAGCAGCCATTTGGGCGGGAGGGTTCCCGGGGCCAACGTCCTGACTTTC. Translation gives CASSHLGGRVPGANVLTF.

This chain connects TRBV11-1 to TRBJ1-2; D might be TRBD1 (5 bases). This CDR3 has 12 residues. V gave up 1 base and J gave up 6 bases, with 6 bases separating them. Germline CDR1 reads SGHAT; CDR2 reads FQDESV (reference sequence). DNA of the CDR3: TGTGCCAGCAGCTTAGAAGGGGATGGCTACACCTTC. Its protein product is CASSLEGDGYTF.

The chain recombines TRBV6-2 or TRBV6-3 with TRBJ2-3; 11 nucleotides align to TRBD2. Germline CDR1 is MNHEY and CDR2 is SVGEGT. J lost 12 bases, V lost 0 bases, and 5 bases had no gene match. CDR3 length: 14 residues. The CDR3 DNA reads as TGTGCCAGCAGTTACTCCACTAGCGGGAGTCCCCAGTATTTT. Translation: CASSYSTSGSPQYF.

The J gene is TRBJ2-1, the V gene TRBV7-3; 8 nucleotides match TRBD2. The V segment lost 6 bases and the J segment 4 bases; nucleotides outside the gene matches: 8. Germline V gives CDR1 SGHTA, CDR2 FQGTGA. This CDR3 is built from 15 residues. The CDR3 DNA reads as TGTGCCAGCAGTCAACTAGCGGAAATGTACAATGAGCAGTTCTTC. It translates to CASSQLAEMYNEQFF. The full variable domain, with the rest looked up from reference TRBV7-3 and TRBJ2-1, is GAGVSQTPSNKVTEKGKYVELRCDPISGHTALYWYRQSLGQGPEFLIYFQGTGAADDSGLPNDRFFAVRPEGSVSTLKIQRTERGDSAVYLCASSQLAEMYNEQFFGPGTRLTVL.